This T cell receptor (beta chain) was captured in a study of T cells after yellow fever vaccination (dated by TCRdb to 2018 to 2020). As for the study more broadly: The SMART-Seq v4 Ultra Low Input RNA kit was used to prepare libraries from fractions with low cell numbers. Bulk TCR alpha and beta repertoires were sequenced longitudinally to track T-cell clones before and after primary and booster YFV17D yellow fever vaccination. Blood samples were taken at several timepoints before and after primary and secondary immunization, and bulk PBMC replicates and cell subsets were isolated. Two healthy male donors made up the cohort, one aged 18 to 29 years and the other aged 30 to 40 years.

What the authors observed across the whole study: Most clones expanded after primary vaccination were re-detected after the booster (about 95% of CD4 and 80% to 90% of CD8), suggesting broad memory maintenance. FACS-sorted repertoires could contain abundant contaminating clonotypes from the bulk population, so computational filtering was required. Because only two donors were included in the study, the extent to which the findings can be generalized is limited. The secondary T-cell response was found to be weaker but faster than the primary response, with a peak reached on day 5 rather than on day 15. A small fraction of clonotypes appeared in both the CD4 and CD8 compartments, likely as a result of convergent recombination.

Explained via the paper, the treatment or condition label denotes: live attenuated yellow fever vaccine strain. At each blood-draw timepoint, two biological replicates of bulk PBMCs were collected. PBMCs were isolated from peripheral blood using a standard Ficoll-Paque protocol. RNA was extracted with TriZol from bulk PBMCs, CD4 and CD8 fractions, and dextramer-positive and dextramer-negative fractions. This clonotype was counted ten times or more. Its specific antigen is unknown. No much larger clonotype is one base removed from it; base qualities were not supplied. TCRdb lists the instrument as Illumina NovaSeq 6000. TCR cDNA was synthesized by 5'RACE template switching, which introduced a universal primer site and unique molecular identifiers. Priming for cDNA synthesis came from both the TCR alpha and TCR beta constant segments. Library amplification used two PCR steps, and the second PCR step added sample barcodes and sequencing adapters. Libraries were sequenced on Illumina HiSeq 2500 (2x100 bp) or NovaSeq (2x150 bp). Per the original workflow: MIGEC was used to demultiplex reads and collapse the reads into UMI consensus sequences, and MiXCR was used for V(D)J alignment. Vaccine-responding clonotypes were identified with edgeR using replicate PBMC samples, with FDR below 0.01 and a log2 fold change above 5 up to day 15 being required. Each bulk clonotype was labeled CD4 or CD8 based on which sequenced repertoire, CD4 or CD8, contained the clonotype at higher abundance. The public reads were reprocessed in TCRdb via fastp at Q25 and MiXCR, keeping in-frame beta chains. Rows with a matching CDR3 protein are joined into one entry that keeps the most common DNA and genes. These V and J calls are TCRdb output, not the study's own analysis. The sample table holds about 240,000 distinct CDR3 sequences, of which over 3% were seen once. The top ten constitute around 19% of the sample.

CDR1 and CDR2 are drawn from the germline V gene (reference sequence): SEHNR, FQNEAQ. The CDR3 holds 12 amino acids from the cysteine to the phenylalanine. The sequence is cut down to CDR3 DNA, 36 bases in frame from base 1. The V end loses 3 bases and the J end loses 2 bases, and a stretch of 3 bases separates them. The sequence was obtained from a man between 18 and 29 years old who received the YFV17D yellow fever vaccine. The sample was PBMCs, taken 15 days after the yellow fever booster vaccination. The sequence links TRBV7-9 to TRBJ2-3; no D gene is confidently identified. The CDR3: CASSFNTDTQYF. The DNA sequence follows: TGTGCCAGCAGCTTTAACACAGATACGCAGTATTTT.